This T cell receptor beta chain appears in the sequencing data of a study of blood T cell repertoires in COVID-19. Overall study: Sources were T cells, B-cell-depleted T cells, or PBMCs; the material itself was cDNA or gDNA.

Produced via immunoSEQ multiplex PCR; TCRdb's table is partial and in-frame only. In the table there are about 160,000 clones, just under 90% of which are singletons. CDR1 is WSHSY and CDR2 is SAAADI in the germline V gene. This CDR3 is 15 amino acids long. V lost 4 bases and J lost 5, with 17 bases in between. Source material: peripheral blood. The origin of this receptor is a woman between 65 and 79 years old with COVID-19, enrolled during active disease. The rearrangement joins TRBV10-2 to TRBJ1-2; D may be TRBD1 (6 bases). The DNA for the CDR3 is TGCGCCAGCAGTGGAGGGGGATTTTGGGAATATGGCTACACCTTC. Translated: CASSGGGFWEYGYTF.